The 18 T cell receptor beta chains presented below share a single source sample, sequenced in a study of T cell responses to AZD1222 COVID-19 vaccine. This table comes from immunoSEQ multiplex PCR, and its TCRdb copy is limited to in-frame clones, with some not included. The profile shows 120,000 or so clones, about 90% of them singletons. Sequenced here: peripheral blood, sampled on day 0 of AZD1222 vaccination. These receptors were obtained from an adult in good health.

The V and J genes are TRBV25-1 and TRBJ2-3, with 8 bases fitting TRBD1. Germline V gene data show CDR1 as MGHDK and CDR2 as SYGVNS. The CDR3 runs to 14 residues. The V gene end was trimmed by 3 bases and the J gene end by 5 bases; junction bases not matched to a gene: 4. The chain's CDR3 is CASSEVRGRDTQYF. The CDR3 nucleotides are TGTGCCAGCAGTGAGGTCAGGGGGCGAGATACGCAGTATTTT.

The sample holds one count of this clone. The chain uses TRBV9 and TRBJ1-5; D is possibly TRBD1 (5 bases). Germline assignment: CDR1 SGDLS and CDR2 YYNGEE. Trimming removed 3 bases from V and 7 bases from J, with 11 bases in between. The CDR3 has 13 amino acids. The CDR3 reads CASSDQGGQPQHF. The CDR3 bases are TGTGCCAGCAGCGACCAGGGAGGCCAGCCCCAGCATTTT. Variable domain in full (rest from reference TRBV9 and TRBJ1-5): DSGVTQTPKHLITATGQRVTLRCSPRSGDLSVYWYQQSLDQGLQFLIQYYNGEERAKGNILERFSAQQFPDLHSELNLSSLELGDSALYFCASSDQGGQPQHFGDGTRLSIL.

The chain combines TRBV29-1 with TRBJ1-1; D unresolved. Germline V CDR1 and CDR2: SQVTM, ANQGSEA. The CDR3 covers 10 residues. Trimming took 4 bases from V and 11 from J, leaving 11 bases between them. CDR3 in DNA: TGCAGCGTTGTGATCCTCGGGGCTTTCTTT. As protein: CSVVILGAFF.

The chain uses TRBV6-5 and TRBJ1-2, with D tentatively TRBD1 (6 bases). The CDR3 totals 15 residues. The V end lost 2 bases, the J end lost 2 bases, and 12 bases lay between the germline ends. Germline loops: CDR1 MNHEY, CDR2 SVGAGI. CDR3 sequence reads: CASSYPTTGNYGYTF. The CDR3 DNA sequence: TGTGCCAGCAGTTACCCCACCACAGGGAACTATGGCTACACCTTC.

The genes are TRBV19 and TRBJ1-5, with a possible D match to TRBD1 (6 bases). V lost 1 base and J 4 bases, leaving 14 bases between the germline ends. The CDR3 loop spans 16 amino acids. Germline V gene lookup returns CDR1 LNHDA and CDR2 SQIVND (reference sequence). The CDR3 DNA follows: TGTGCCAGTAGTATAGTAAATGACGGACAGAATCAGCCCCAGCATTTT. Encoded protein: CASSIVNDGQNQPQHF.

The chain recombines TRBV6-5 with TRBJ1-2, with a possible D match to TRBD1 (5 bases). Germline V CDR1 and CDR2: MNHEY, SVGAGI. CDR3 length: 15 amino acids. V lost 4 bases and J lost 6, with 18 bases in between. CDR3 sequence reads: CASSSRDPGWDGYTF. The DNA of the CDR3 is TGTGCCAGCAGTTCCCGGGACCCGGGATGGGATGGCTACACCTTC.

The rearrangement links TRBV3-1 (or the pseudogene TRBV3-2) to TRBJ1-2; possibly TRBD1 for D (5 bases). The CDR3 runs to 12 residues. The V and J ends lost 3 bases and 8 bases respectively, with 10 bases between them. Germline lookup yields CDR1 LGHDT and CDR2 YNNKEL (reference sequence). CDR3 bases: TGTGCCAGCAGCCATAGGGACTCCGGCTACACCTTC. Amino acids: CASSHRDSGYTF.

This clone was observed once. The rearrangement uses TRBV7-9 and TRBJ1-4; 7 nucleotides match TRBD1. In germline, CDR1 is SEHNR, CDR2 FQNEAQ (reference sequence). The CDR3 has 14 amino acids. J was trimmed by 5 bases and V by 3 bases; bases with no gene match: 3. CDR3 nucleotides: TGTGCCAGCAGCTTGGGACAGATAAATGAAAAACTGTTTTTT. Its protein product is CASSLGQINEKLFF.

The rearrangement uses TRBV30 and TRBJ2-7, with D perhaps being TRBD1 or TRBD2 (5 bases each). Germline lookup yields CDR1 GTSNPN and CDR2 SVGIG (reference sequence). This CDR3 is built from 14 residues. Trimming cost V 8 bases and J 4 bases, with 21 bases left between them. CDR3 nucleotides: TGTGCCAGTCTCCGGGACCCTGACCCATACGAGCAGTACTTC. Its protein product is CASLRDPDPYEQYF.

This clone was seen only a few times. The chain is built from TRBV5-1 and TRBJ2-7, with D hard to call. The V gene lost 0 bases and the J gene lost 0 bases, with 10 bases spanning the gap. CDR3 length: 15 residues. In germline, CDR1 is SGHRS, CDR2 YFSETQ. Written as DNA, the CDR3 is TGCGCCAGCAGCTTGGGTCCGTTAAGCTCCTACGAGCAGTACTTC. This translates into CASSLGPLSSYEQYF.

This chain links TRBV19 with TRBJ1-2; D unresolved. The length of the CDR3 is 16 residues. Germline V gene sequence: CDR1 LNHDA, CDR2 SQIVND (reference sequence). V lost 3 bases, J lost 2 bases, and 16 bases lay in between. The CDR3 nucleotides read TGTGCCAGTAGTATTGGGCCCTCGGCGGTAAACTATGGCTACACCTTC. The encoded protein is CASSIGPSAVNYGYTF.

V and J are TRBV10-3 and TRBJ2-5; D unresolved. The germline V and J ends were trimmed by 2 bases and 1 base, with 5 bases remaining between them. The CDR3 is 13 residues long. Germline lookup yields CDR1 ENHRY and CDR2 SYGVKD. CDR3 residues: CAISEMFQETQYF. Here the CDR3 DNA reads TGTGCCATCAGTGAGATGTTCCAAGAGACCCAGTACTTC.

A remark on this clone: Other nucleotide sequences in the sample specify the same CDR3. The genes are TRBV9 and TRBJ2-3, with unresolved D. The CDR3 is 14 residues long. Germline assignment: CDR1 SGDLS and CDR2 YYNGEE. V was shortened by 1 base and J by 2 bases, with 8 bases between the two germline ends. The CDR3 here is CASSVLALTDTQYF. CDR3 DNA sequence: TGTGCCAGCAGCGTATTGGCACTCACAGATACGCAGTATTTT.

The chain joins TRBV6-5 to TRBJ2-7; D may be TRBD1 (6 bases). From germline, CDR1 is MNHEY and CDR2 SVGAGI. The CDR3 length is 15 residues. V dropped 2 bases and J dropped 2 bases, with 13 bases sitting between them. The CDR3 reads CASSYRAGAAYEQYF. The CDR3 coding sequence is TGTGCCAGCAGTTACCGGGCAGGGGCCGCCTACGAGCAGTACTTC.

The CDR3 nucleotides are TGTGCCATCGCTGAGCGGGGGGTACCACAAGAGACCCAGTACTTC. Translation: CAIAERGVPQETQYF. The chain combines TRBV10-3 with TRBJ2-5; 9 nucleotides match TRBD2. Germline trimming cut 8 bases from V and 2 bases from J; bases unmatched to any gene: 9. This CDR3 spans 15 amino acids. Germline CDR1 ENHRY, CDR2 SYGVKD.

The rearrangement links TRBV29-1 to TRBJ2-2, with D perhaps matching TRBD1 (6 bases). CDR1 and CDR2 (germline): SQVTM, ANQGSEA. The CDR3 has 12 amino acids. V gave up 7 bases and J gave up 2 bases, with 8 bases separating them. The CDR3 sequence is CSGGPNTGELFF. DNA for the CDR3: TGCAGCGGGGGGCCTAACACCGGGGAGCTGTTTTTT.

The rearrangement joins TRBV9 to TRBJ2-2; D remains unclear. V was pared by 4 bases and J by 1 base, with 20 bases between. The CDR3 sequence is 18 residues long. Germline V gene data show CDR1 as SGDLS and CDR2 as YYNGEE. The CDR3, as DNA: TGTGCCAGCAGCCCCGCTTTTTCGACTCAGCGGAACACCGGGGAGCTGTTTTTT. This codes for CASSPAFSTQRNTGELFF.

V is TRBV19 and J is TRBJ2-1, with D perhaps matching TRBD1 or TRBD2 (5 bases each). Trimming stripped 4 bases from V and 2 bases from J, with 12 bases between. The length of the CDR3 is 15 residues. Looked up from germline, CDR1 is LNHDA and CDR2 is SQIVND (reference sequence). The CDR3 sequence: CASSSGGSTYNEQFF. In DNA form, the CDR3 reads TGTGCCAGTAGTAGTGGGGGTAGTACCTACAATGAGCAGTTCTTC.